The entry that follows covers one T cell receptor (beta chain) sequence. cDNA came from RNA of at least 8,500 tetramer+ CD8 T cells. Generated by immunoSEQ multiplex PCR, the TCRdb table keeps only in-frame clones and is missing some. The sample lists roughly 2,300 clones, around 67% occurring once. The time point denotes: acute infectious mononucleosis, at clinical presentation within 2 weeks of symptom onset (visit 1). A positive heterophile antibody test plus EBV viral capsid antigen-specific IgM indicated primary EBV infection. This record belongs to a study of blood T cell repertoires in acute mononucleosis. The sample was EBV GLC epitope tetramer+ CD8+ T cells sorted from PBMCs, taken during acute infectious mononucleosis. Subset specified: CD8 T cells binding tetramer with EBV BMLF1 280-288 peptide (GLC-BM). This TCR derives from a woman aged 18-29 years with infectious mononucleosis caused by EBV.

CDR3 protein: CASSLVAGDYGYTF. The CDR3, as DNA: TGTGCCAGCAGCTTAGTCGCAGGGGACTATGGCTACACCTTC. The chain carries TRBV2 and TRBJ1-2, with a weak D call TRBD1 (6 bases). The length of the CDR3 is 14 residues. The germline V gene encodes CDR1 SNHLY and CDR2 FYNNEI. V was clipped by 6 bases and J by 3 bases, with 14 bases between them.